The 12 T cell receptor beta chains presented below share a single source sample, sequenced in a study of shared clonotypes between healthy human individuals. Sequenced by immunoSEQ multiplex PCR; TCRdb stores in-frame clones only, minus some. The sample yields 600,000 to 750,000 clones, 72% seen once. The specimen was memory CD4+ T cells sorted from blood. Subset of the sample: CD45RA-negative fraction. Source of these receptors: a woman under 40 in good health.

With respect to this clone: One junction end does not reproduce the germline sequence, and a read error may be involved. The chain combines TRBV28 with TRBJ2-3, with 13 positions matching TRBD2. This CDR3 spans 16 amino acids. Germline assignment: CDR1 MDHEN and CDR2 SYDVKM. Written as DNA, the CDR3 is TGTGCCAGCAGTCCAGGACTAGCGGGAGTAACAGGTACGCAGTATTTT. This gives the protein CASSPGLAGVTGTQYF.

The chain recombines TRBV27 with TRBJ1-2, with a tentative D call TRBD1 (6 bases). Germline V lookup: CDR1 MNHEY, CDR2 SMNVEV (reference sequence). V lost 6 bases and J 8 bases, leaving 16 bases between the germline ends. The CDR3 covers 13 residues. CDR3 bases: TGTGCCAGCAGCTTCAGGGGTTCGGGAGGCTACACCTTC. Encoded protein: CASSFRGSGGYTF.

This clone was observed at least ten times. The V and J genes are TRBV2 and TRBJ2-7, with 7 bases fitting TRBD2. V gave up 7 bases and J gave up 0 bases; unmatched junction bases: 3. Germline-derived CDR1 and CDR2 are SNHLY and FYNNEI. This CDR3 is built from 13 residues. CDR3 in amino acids: CASIRGSSYEQYF. CDR3 nucleotide sequence: TGTGCCAGCATCCGCGGGAGCTCCTACGAGCAGTACTTC.

The V and J genes are TRBV18 and TRBJ1-2; D is ambiguous. The CDR3 has 15 amino acids. The V end was cut by 1 base, the J end by 1 base, with 10 bases between. Germline lookup yields CDR1 KGHSH and CDR2 LQKENI. The DNA of the CDR3 is TGTGCCAGCTCACCACTACGCCTAAATAACTATGGCTACACCTTC. It translates to CASSPLRLNNYGYTF.

The chain recombines TRBV21-1 with TRBJ1-2; the table's D gene call, TRBD1, was not cross checked with the DNA. TRBV21-1 is given as a pseudogene. The CDR3 consists of 15 residues. CDR3 sequence (DNA): TGTGCCAGCACACAAAGGGTACAGGATAACTATGGCTACACCTTC. It is translated as CASTQRVQDNYGYTF.

The chain links TRBV2 to TRBJ1-6; D is undetermined. With 8 bases removed from V and 7 bases from J, the gap between germline ends came to 15 bases. The CDR3 totals 14 residues. Germline V gene sequence: CDR1 SNHLY, CDR2 FYNNEI. CDR3 sequence reads: CASDVQSVNSPLHF. CDR3 DNA sequence: TGTGCCAGCGATGTCCAATCGGTGAATTCACCCCTCCACTTT.

The rearrangement links TRBV29-1 to TRBJ2-3, with a weak D call TRBD1 (6 bases). The CDR3 runs 17 residues. Germline V gene data show CDR1 as SQVTM and CDR2 as ANQGSEA. The ends were cut back, 3 bases at V and 1 base at J, with 20 bases in the middle. In nucleotides, the CDR3 is TGCAGCGTTGAGGGCAGGGGAATCAGAATGGGCACAGATACGCAGTATTTT. This translates into CSVEGRGIRMGTDTQYF.

The V call is TRBV5-1, the J call TRBJ1-2, with D perhaps TRBD1 (5 bases). Per the germline V gene, CDR1 is SGHRS and CDR2 is YFSETQ. Trimming removed 0 bases at V and 1 base at J, with 13 bases between. This CDR3 spans 16 amino acids. This CDR3 reads CASSLVGGSINYGYTF. The CDR3 DNA is TGCGCCAGCAGCTTGGTTGGGGGGTCTATTAACTATGGCTACACCTTC.

The V gene is TRBV28, the J gene TRBJ2-7; no clear D gene. The V gene's germline CDR1 is MDHEN and CDR2 SYDVKM. The length of the CDR3 is 11 residues. The V and J ends lost 6 bases and 6 bases respectively, with 9 bases between them. The CDR3 here is CASSLDGEQYF. Written as DNA, the CDR3 is TGTGCCAGCAGCCTAGACGGCGAGCAGTACTTC.

The rearrangement uses TRBV5-4 and TRBJ2-7; possibly TRBD1 or TRBD2 for D (5 bases each). Germline CDR1 is SGHNT and CDR2 is YYREEE (reference sequence). V was clipped by 4 bases and J by 2 bases, with 16 bases between them. The CDR3 consists of 15 residues. As DNA, the CDR3 is TGTGCCAGCAGCCGTCGGGGCAGCGAGACCTACGAGCAGTACTTC. Translation gives CASSRRGSETYEQYF.

The chain joins TRBV28 to TRBJ2-1; a weak D match, TRBD2 (6 bases). This CDR3 has 12 amino acids. V lost 3 bases to trimming and J lost 10 bases, with 10 bases between them. CDR1 MDHEN and CDR2 SYDVKM come from the germline V gene. The CDR3 DNA reads TGTGCCAGCAGTTTCCAGGGACTCGAGCAGTTCTTC. Its protein is CASSFQGLEQFF.

This chain uses TRBV7-8 with TRBJ1-5, with D unclear. Germline CDR1 SGHVS, CDR2 FQNEAQ. V was cut by 0 bases and J by 7 bases, with 4 bases left in between. The CDR3 length is 12 residues. The CDR3 protein is CASSLAWQPQHF. The CDR3 DNA is TGTGCCAGCAGCTTAGCATGGCAGCCCCAGCATTTT.